The present T cell receptor (gamma chain) was sequenced within a study of γδ T cells in repeated Plasmodium falciparum infection. TCRdb reapplied CATT to the multiplex PCR reads. This sample has about 30,000 gamma-chain clones; 1.4% occur once, and the top ten carry roughly 21%. At least ten counts were recorded for this clone. Since a far larger clone is one base different, this is likely a read error. The receptor's source is a pool of human donors (malaria-infected and uninfected, not separated). The sample was gamma-delta T cells from blood.

CDR3 in DNA: TGTGCCTTGTGGGGGGCCCCAAAAGGAGAGTTGGGCAAAAAAATCAAGGTATTT. This codes for CALWGAPKGELGKKIKVF. This chain connects TRGV9 to TRGJP. The J gene comes from matching the DNA to germline here; TCRdb lacks it. The CDR3 contains 18 residues. Germline V gene data show CDR1 as GITISATS and CDR2 as ISYDGTV (reference sequence). V lost 5 bases, J lost 6 bases, and 13 bases stayed unmatched.